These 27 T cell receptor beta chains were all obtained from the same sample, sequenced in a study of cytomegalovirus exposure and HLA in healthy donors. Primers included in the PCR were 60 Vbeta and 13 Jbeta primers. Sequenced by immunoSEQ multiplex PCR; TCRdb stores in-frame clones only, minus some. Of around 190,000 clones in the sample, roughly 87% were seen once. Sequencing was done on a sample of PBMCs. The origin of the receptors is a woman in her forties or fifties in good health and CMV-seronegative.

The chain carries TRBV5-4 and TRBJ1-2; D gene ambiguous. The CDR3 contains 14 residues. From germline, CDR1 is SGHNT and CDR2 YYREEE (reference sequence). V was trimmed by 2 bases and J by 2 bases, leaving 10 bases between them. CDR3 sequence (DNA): TGTGCCAGCAGCTTCGCTCAGGAAAACTATGGCTACACCTTC. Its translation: CASSFAQENYGYTF.

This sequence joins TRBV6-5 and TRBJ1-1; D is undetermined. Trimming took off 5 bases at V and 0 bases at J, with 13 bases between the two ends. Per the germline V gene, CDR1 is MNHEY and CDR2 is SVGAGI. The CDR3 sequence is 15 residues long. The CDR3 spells CASSPWRRMNTEAFF. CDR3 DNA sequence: TGTGCCAGCAGTCCTTGGAGACGAATGAACACTGAAGCTTTCTTT.

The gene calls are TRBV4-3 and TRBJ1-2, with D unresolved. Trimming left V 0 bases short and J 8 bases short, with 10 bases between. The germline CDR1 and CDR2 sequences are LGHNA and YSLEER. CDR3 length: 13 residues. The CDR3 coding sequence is TGCGCCAGCAGCCAAGAGCGGGGAGGCGGCTACACCTTC. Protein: CASSQERGGGYTF.

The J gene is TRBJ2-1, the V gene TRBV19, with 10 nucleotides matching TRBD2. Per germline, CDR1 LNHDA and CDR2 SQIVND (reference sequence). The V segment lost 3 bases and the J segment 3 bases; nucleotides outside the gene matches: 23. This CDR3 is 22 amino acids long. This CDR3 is CASSMARRWGAASGGLYNEQFF. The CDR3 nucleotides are TGTGCCAGTAGTATGGCCCGGAGGTGGGGGGCTGCTAGCGGGGGACTCTACAATGAGCAGTTCTTC. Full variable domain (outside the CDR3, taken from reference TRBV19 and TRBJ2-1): DGGITQSPKYLFRKEGQNVTLSCEQNLNHDAMYWYRQDPGQGLRLIYYSQIVNDFQKGDIAEGYSVSREKKESFPLTVTSAQKNPTAFYLCASSMARRWGAASGGLYNEQFFGPGTRLTVL.

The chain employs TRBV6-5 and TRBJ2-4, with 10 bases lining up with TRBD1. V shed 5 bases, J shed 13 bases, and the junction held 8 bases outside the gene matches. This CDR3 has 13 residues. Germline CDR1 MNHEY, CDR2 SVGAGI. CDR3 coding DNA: TGTGCCAGCAGTCCGAGCCGGGGACAGGGGCAGTACTTC. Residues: CASSPSRGQGQYF.

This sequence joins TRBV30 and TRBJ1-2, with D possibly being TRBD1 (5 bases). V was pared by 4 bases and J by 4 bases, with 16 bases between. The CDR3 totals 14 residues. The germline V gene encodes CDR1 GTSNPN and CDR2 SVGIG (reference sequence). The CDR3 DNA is TGTGCCTGGACCCCAGATTCGCAGGGCTATGGCTACACCTTC. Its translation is CAWTPDSQGYGYTF. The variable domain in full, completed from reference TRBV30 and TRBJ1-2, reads SQTIHQWPATLVQPVGSPLSLECTVEGTSNPNLYWYRQAAGRGLQLLFYSVGIGQISSEVPQNLSASRPQDRQFILSSKKLLLSDSGFYLCAWTPDSQGYGYTFGSGTRLTVV.

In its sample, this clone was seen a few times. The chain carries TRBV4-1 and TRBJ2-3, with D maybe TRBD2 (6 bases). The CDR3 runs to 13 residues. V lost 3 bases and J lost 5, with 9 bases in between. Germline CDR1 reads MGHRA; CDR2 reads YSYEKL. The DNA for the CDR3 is TGCGCCAGCAGCCAGTTCGGGAGAGATACGCAGTATTTT. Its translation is CASSQFGRDTQYF.

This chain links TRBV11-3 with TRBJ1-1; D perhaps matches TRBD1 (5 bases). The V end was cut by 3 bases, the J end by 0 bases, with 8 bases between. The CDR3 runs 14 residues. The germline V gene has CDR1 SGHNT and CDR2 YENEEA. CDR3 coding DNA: TGTGCCAGCAGCTTGGGGGGAATGAACACTGAAGCTTTCTTT. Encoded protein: CASSLGGMNTEAFF.

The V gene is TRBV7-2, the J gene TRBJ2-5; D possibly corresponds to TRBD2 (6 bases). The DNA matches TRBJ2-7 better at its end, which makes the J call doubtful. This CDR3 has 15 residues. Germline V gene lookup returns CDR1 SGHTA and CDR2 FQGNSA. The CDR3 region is CASSERAGPSYEQYF. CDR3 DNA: TGTGCCAGCAGCGAACGCGCGGGGCCCTCCTACGAGCAGTACTTC.

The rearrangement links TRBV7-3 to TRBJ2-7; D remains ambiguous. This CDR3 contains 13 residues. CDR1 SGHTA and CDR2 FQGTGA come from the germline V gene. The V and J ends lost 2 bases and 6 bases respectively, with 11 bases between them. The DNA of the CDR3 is TGTGCCAGCAGCTTAGCAGGCAGTTCCGAGCAGTACTTC. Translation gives CASSLAGSSEQYF. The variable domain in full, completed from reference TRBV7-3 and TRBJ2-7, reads GAGVSQTPSNKVTEKGKYVELRCDPISGHTALYWYRQSLGQGPEFLIYFQGTGAADDSGLPNDRFFAVRPEGSVSTLKIQRTERGDSAVYLCASSLAGSSEQYFGPGTRLTVT.

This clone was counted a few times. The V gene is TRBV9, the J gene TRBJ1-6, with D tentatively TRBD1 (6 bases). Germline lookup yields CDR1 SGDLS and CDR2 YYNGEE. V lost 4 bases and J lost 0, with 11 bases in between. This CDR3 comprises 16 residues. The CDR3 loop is CASSTDSSSYNSPLHF. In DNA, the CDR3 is TGTGCCAGCAGCACGGACAGTAGCTCCTATAATTCACCCCTCCACTTT.

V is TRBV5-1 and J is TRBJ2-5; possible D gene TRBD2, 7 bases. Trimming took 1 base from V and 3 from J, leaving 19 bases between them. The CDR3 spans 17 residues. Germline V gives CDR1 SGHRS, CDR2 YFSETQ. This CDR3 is CASSLLGQPGGKETQYF. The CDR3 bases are TGCGCCAGCAGCTTGTTAGGACAGCCGGGAGGTAAAGAGACCCAGTACTTC.

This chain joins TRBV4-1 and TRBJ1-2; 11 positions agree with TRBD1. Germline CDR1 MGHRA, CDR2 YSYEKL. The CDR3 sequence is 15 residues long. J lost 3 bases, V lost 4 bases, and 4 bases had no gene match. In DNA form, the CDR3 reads TGCGCCAGCAGCCGCGGGACAGGGGGATACTATGGCTACACCTTC. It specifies CASSRGTGGYYGYTF.

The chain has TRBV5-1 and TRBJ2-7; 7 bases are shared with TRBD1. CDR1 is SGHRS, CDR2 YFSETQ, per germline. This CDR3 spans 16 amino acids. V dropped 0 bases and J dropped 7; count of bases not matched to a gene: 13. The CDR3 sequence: CASSLATGVSRTEQYF. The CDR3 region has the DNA TGCGCCAGCAGCTTGGCTACAGGGGTTTCGAGGACTGAGCAGTACTTC.

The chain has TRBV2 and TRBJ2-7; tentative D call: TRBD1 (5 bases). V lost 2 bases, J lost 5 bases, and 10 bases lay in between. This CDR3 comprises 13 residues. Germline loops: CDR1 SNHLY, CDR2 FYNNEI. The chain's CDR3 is CASSEQGLHEQYF. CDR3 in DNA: TGTGCCAGCAGTGAACAGGGCCTACACGAGCAGTACTTC.

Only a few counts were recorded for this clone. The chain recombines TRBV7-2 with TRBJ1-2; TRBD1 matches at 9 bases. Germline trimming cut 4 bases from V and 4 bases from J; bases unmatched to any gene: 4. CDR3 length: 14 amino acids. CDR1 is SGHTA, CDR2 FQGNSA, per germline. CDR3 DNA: TGTGCCAGCAGCTCTCGGGGACAGGGCTATGGCTACACCTTC. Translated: CASSSRGQGYGYTF.

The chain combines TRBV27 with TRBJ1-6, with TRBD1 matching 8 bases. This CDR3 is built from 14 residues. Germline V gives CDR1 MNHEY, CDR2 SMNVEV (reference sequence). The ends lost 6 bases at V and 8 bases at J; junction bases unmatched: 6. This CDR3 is CASRPTGGYSPLHF. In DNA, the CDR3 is TGTGCCAGCAGACCCACAGGGGGGTATTCACCCCTCCACTTT.

The chain's CDR3 is CASSYRGITYEQYF. CDR3 sequence (DNA): TGTGCCAGCAGCTACAGGGGGATTACCTACGAGCAGTACTTC. V and J are TRBV28 and TRBJ2-7; the match to TRBD1 covers 8 bases. Germline CDR1 reads MDHEN; CDR2 reads SYDVKM. The CDR3 is made up of 14 amino acids. V shed 6 bases and J 2 bases; nucleotides not matched to a gene: 6.

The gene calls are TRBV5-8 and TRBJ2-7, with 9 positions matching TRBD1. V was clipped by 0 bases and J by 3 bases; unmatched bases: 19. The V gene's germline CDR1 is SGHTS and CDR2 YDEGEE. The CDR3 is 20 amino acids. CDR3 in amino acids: CASSLVLGTGKIIRNYEQYF. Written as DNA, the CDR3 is TGTGCCAGCAGCTTGGTGTTAGGGACAGGGAAGATAATAAGGAACTACGAGCAGTACTTC.

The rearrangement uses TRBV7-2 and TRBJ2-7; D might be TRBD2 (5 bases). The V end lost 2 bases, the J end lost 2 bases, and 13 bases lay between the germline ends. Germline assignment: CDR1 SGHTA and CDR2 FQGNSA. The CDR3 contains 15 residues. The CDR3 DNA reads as TGTGCCAGCAGCTTACACCCTGACGGGACCTACGAGCAGTACTTC. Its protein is CASSLHPDGTYEQYF. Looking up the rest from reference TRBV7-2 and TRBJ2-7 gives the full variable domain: GAGVSQSPSNKVTEKGKDVELRCDPISGHTALYWYRQSLGQGLEFLIYFQGNSAPDKSGLPSDRFSAERTGGSVSTLTIQRTQQEDSAVYLCASSLHPDGTYEQYFGPGTRLTVT.

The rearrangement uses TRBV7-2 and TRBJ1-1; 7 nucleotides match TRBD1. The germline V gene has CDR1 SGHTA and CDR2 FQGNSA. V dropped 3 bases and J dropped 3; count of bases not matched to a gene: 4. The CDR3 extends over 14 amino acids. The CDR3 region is CASSLSTGDTEAFF. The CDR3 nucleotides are TGTGCCAGCAGCTTGTCAACAGGGGACACTGAAGCTTTCTTT.

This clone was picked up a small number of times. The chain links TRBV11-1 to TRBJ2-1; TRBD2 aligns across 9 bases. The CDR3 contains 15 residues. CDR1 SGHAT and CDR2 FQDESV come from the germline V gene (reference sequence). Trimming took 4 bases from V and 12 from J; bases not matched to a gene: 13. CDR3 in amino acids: CASSYGTSLKGSQFF. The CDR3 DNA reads TGTGCCAGCAGCTATGGGACTAGCCTCAAGGGGTCGCAGTTCTTC.

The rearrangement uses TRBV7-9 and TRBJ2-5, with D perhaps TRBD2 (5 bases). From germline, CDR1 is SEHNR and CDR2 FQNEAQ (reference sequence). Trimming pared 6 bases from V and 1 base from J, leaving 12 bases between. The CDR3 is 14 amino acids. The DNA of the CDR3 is TGTGCCAGCAGTCCGGGATGGGGCCAAGAGACCCAGTACTTC. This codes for CASSPGWGQETQYF.

CDR3: CASSVARQPNSPLHF. DNA for the CDR3: TGTGCCAGCAGCGTAGCTAGGCAGCCTAATTCACCCCTCCACTTT. The chain couples TRBV9 to TRBJ1-6; D is ambiguous. Trimming pared 0 bases from V and 6 bases from J, leaving 10 bases between. The CDR3 extends over 15 amino acids. Germline V CDR1 and CDR2: SGDLS, YYNGEE. Full variable domain (missing parts from reference TRBV9 and TRBJ1-6): DSGVTQTPKHLITATGQRVTLRCSPRSGDLSVYWYQQSLDQGLQFLIQYYNGEERAKGNILERFSAQQFPDLHSELNLSSLELGDSALYFCASSVARQPNSPLHFGNGTRLTVT.

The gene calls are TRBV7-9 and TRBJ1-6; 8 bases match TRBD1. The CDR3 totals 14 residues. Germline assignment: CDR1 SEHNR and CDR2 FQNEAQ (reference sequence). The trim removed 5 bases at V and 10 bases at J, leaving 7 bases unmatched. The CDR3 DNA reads TGTGCCAGCAGCCCCGGGACAGGAAGATCACCCCTCCACTTT. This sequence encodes CASSPGTGRSPLHF.

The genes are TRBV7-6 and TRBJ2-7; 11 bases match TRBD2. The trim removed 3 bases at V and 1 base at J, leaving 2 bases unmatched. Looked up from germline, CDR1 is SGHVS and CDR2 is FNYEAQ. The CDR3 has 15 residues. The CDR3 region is CASSFGTSGSYEQYF. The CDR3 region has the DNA TGTGCCAGCAGCTTTGGGACTAGCGGTTCCTACGAGCAGTACTTC.

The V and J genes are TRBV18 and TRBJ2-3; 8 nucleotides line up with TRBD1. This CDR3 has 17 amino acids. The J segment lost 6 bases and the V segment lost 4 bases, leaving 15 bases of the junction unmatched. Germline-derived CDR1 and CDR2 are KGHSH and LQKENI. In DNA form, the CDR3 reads TGTGCCAGCTCACGGTCCCGACAGGGGTTCTCTGGCGATACGCAGTATTTT. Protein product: CASSRSRQGFSGDTQYF.